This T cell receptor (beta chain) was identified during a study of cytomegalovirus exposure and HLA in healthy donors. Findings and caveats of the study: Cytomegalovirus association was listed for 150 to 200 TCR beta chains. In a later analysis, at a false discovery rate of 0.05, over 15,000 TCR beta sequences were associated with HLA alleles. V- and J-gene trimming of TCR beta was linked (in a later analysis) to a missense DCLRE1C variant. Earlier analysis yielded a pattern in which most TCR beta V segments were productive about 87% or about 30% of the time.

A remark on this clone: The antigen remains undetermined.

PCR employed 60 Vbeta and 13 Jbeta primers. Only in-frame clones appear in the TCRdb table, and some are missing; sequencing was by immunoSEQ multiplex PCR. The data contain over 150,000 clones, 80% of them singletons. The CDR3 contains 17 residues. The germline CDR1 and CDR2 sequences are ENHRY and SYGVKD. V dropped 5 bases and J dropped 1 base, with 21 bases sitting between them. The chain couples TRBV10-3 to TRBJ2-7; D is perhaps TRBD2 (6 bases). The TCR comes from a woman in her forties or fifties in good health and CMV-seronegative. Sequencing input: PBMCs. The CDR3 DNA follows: TGTGCCATCAGTCCCGATGGGGGTGAGGGGAGGTCCTACGAGCAGTACTTC. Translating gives CAISPDGGEGRSYEQYF.